This T cell receptor (beta chain) is from a study of T cells after posttransplantation cyclophosphamide (dated by TCRdb to about 2016). In terms of the full investigation: Using TRB sequencing, the study followed how the T cell repertoire reconstituted after myeloablative bone marrow transplantation in which posttransplantation cyclophosphamide served as GVHD prophylaxis. Antigen receptor sequencing was done on samples from 35 to 40 PTCy-treated patients and from under 20 related bone marrow donors of those patients. Blood from all 30 or so PTCy patients who had 1-year posttransplant specimens underwent TRB sequencing. In 3 patients, TRB sequencing was also performed on up to roughly 3 more blood samples taken 2 to 5.2 years after transplant, and in several patients, pretransplant blood was also TRB-sequenced. Because TRA and TRB clonality correlated tightly in 9 samples, the subsequent TCR analyses were limited to TRB only. Public TRB sequences were queried against a database of over 3,500 sequences associated with responses to pathogens, tumor antigens, self-antigens and alloantigens. Paper-wide results and their limitations: Donor-recipient similarity was low at 1-2 months but increased during the first year, and donor CD8+ memory clones often dominated later blood repertoires. Across around 48 patients, recipient CMV seropositivity and CMV reactivation were highly associated with TRB clonality; PTCy diversity was similar to CNI/methotrexate controls. The TRB repertoires of T cells infiltrating skin or the GI tract showed only limited overlap with the TRB repertoires found in blood.

The sample's treatment or condition label is to be understood as: high-dose cyclophosphamide on days +3 and +4 as single-agent GVHD prophylaxis. PTCy patients received busulfan and fludarabine conditioning, a related or unrelated marrow graft, and cyclophosphamide on days +3 and +4. PTCy-treated patients came from a prospective multi-institutional clinical trial. Peripheral blood and bone marrow mononuclear cells were isolated by Ficoll-Hypaque density centrifugation and cryopreserved. Genomic DNA was the input for TRB sequencing, which was run either with the immunoSEQ assay at survey resolution or with the hsTCRB kit. In the source study's methods: Initial read processing used immunoSEQ software, and repertoire analyses used the LymphoSeq R package. Clonality was calculated as 1 minus normalized Shannon entropy, and the Gini coefficient was also calculated for each TRB dataset. Phenotypes of unsorted samples were inferred by mapping TRB sequences from sorted subsets of the recipient or donor onto unsorted samples of the same recipient. This is the immuneACCESS table as TCRdb keeps it, with only in-frame sequences that have V and J called. A part of the clones is gone; compared with another copy, unresolved V genes explain less than half, and the rest is unexplained. V and J calls and clone size follow that table, whereas D and trimming were derived from the DNA. There are approximately 25,000 clones in this sample, and none of them is a singleton. The ten top clones hold about 1.8% of the sample.

The table lists this clone with many counts. It lacks a known antigen. Base-call qualities are not available, and no considerably larger clone is one nucleotide away. The sequences come from PBMCs, collected after allogeneic stem cell transplant with posttransplant cyclophosphamide. The source is a male patient between 18 and 35 years old who received an allogeneic stem cell transplant from a related donor, was CMV-positive, and had no GVHD. Following a transplant, some T lymphocytes may have been derived from the graft donor.

In nucleotides, the sequence is TGTGCCAGCAGGATTGGGCCCTCCCCCTCCTACAATGAGCAGTTCTTC. Its protein product is CASRIGPSPSYNEQFF. This sequence uses TRBV2 and TRBJ2-1, with the D gene call left open. CDR3 length: 16 amino acids, cysteine to phenylalanine. Only the CDR3 DNA stays, 48 bases, in frame from base 1. Trimming costs V 6 bases and J 0 bases, and their ends lie 15 bases apart. As encoded in the germline V gene, CDR1 is SNHLY while CDR2 is FYNNEI. Reference TRBV2 and TRBJ2-1 proteins supply the regions before and after the CDR3; the full variable domain is: EPEVTQTPSHQVTQMGQEVILRCVPISNHLYFYWYRQILGQKVEFLVSFYNNEISEKSEIFDDQFSVERPDGSNFTLKIRSTKLEDSAMYFCASRIGPSPSYNEQFFGPGTRLTVL.